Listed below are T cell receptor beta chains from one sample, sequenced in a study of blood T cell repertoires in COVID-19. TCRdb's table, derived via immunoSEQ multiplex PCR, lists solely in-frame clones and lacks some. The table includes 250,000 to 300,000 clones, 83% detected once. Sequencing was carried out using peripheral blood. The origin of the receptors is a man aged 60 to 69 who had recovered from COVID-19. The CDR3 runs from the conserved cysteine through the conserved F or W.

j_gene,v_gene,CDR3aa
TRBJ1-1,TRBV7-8,CASSLGQGMNTEAFF
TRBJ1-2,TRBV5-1,CASSLVSGTTLDGYTF
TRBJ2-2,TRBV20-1,CSARGEGELFF
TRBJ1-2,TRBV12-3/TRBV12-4,CASSLQGKYGYTF
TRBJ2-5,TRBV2,CASSHGLAEQETQYF
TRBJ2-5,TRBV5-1,CASREAGAETQYF
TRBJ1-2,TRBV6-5,CASSFRGEYGYTF
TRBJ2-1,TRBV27,CASSTGPPTYNEQFF
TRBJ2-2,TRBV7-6,CASSPWGLAGVNTGELFF
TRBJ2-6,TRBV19,CASSRGTGGAGANVLTF
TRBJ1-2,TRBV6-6,CASSYVGQGAYGYTF
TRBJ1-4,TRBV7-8,CASSLGGQGNEKLFF
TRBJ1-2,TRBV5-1,CASRRDSTDYGYTF
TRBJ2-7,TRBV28,CASSALLARFYEQYF
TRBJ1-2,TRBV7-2,CASSLSLTVYGYTF
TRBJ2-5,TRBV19,CASSATGTPEMGETQYF
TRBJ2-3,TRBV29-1,CSARSGRFPDTQYF
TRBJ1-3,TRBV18,CASSPYSTGNTIYF
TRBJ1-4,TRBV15,CATSRDRYTGKREKLFF
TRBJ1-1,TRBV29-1,CSVVAQAYTEAFF
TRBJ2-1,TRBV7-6,CASSKRTVQSSYNEQFF
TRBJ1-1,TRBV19,CASSPFAGRREF
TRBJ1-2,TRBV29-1,CSVLPPENFF
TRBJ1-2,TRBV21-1,CASSINRGNYGYTF
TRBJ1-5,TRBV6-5,CASRGALNQPQHF
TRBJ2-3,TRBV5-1,CATRDRGDTDTQYF
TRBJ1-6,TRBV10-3,CAISEMEQRNSPLHF
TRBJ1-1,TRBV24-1,CATSDSARVEAFF
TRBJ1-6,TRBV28,CASSLAGAGSPLHF